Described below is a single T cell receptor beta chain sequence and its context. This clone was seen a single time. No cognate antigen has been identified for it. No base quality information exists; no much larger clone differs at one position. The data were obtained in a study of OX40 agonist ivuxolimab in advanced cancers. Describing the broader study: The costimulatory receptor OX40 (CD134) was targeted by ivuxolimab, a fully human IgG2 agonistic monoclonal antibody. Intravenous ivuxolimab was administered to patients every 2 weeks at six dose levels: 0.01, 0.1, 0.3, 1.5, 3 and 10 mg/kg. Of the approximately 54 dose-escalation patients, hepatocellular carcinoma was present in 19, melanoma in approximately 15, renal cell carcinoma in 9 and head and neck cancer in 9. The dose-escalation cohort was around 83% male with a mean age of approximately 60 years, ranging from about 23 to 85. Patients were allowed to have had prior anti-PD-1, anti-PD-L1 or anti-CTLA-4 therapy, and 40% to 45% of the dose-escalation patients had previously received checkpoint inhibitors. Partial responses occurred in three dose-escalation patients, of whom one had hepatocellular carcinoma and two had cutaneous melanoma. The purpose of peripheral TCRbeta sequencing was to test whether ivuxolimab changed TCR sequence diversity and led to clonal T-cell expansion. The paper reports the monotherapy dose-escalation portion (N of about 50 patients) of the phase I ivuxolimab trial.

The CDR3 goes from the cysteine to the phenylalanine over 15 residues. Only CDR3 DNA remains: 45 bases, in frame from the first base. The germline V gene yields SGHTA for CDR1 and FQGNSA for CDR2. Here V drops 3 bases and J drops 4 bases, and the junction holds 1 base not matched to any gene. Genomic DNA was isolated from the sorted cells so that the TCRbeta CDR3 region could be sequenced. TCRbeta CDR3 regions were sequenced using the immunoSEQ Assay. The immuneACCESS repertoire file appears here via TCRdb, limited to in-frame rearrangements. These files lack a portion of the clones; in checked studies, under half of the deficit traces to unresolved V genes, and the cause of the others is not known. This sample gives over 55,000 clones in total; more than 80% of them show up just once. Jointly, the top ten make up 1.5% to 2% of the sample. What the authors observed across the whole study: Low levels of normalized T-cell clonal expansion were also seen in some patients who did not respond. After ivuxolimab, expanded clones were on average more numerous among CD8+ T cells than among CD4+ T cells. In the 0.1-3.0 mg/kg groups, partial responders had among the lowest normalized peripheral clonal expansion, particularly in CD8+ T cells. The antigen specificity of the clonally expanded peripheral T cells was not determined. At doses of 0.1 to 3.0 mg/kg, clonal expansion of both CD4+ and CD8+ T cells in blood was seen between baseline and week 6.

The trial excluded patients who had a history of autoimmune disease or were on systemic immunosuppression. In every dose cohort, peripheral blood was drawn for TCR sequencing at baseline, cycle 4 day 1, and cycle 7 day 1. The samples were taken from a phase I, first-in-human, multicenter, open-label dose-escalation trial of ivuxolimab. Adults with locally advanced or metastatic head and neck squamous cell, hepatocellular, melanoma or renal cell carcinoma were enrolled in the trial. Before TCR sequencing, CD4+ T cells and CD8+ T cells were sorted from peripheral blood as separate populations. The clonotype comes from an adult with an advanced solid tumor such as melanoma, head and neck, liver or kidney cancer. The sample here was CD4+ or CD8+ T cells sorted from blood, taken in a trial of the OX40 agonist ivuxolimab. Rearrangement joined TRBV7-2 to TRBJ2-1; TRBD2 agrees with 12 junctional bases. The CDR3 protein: CASSFGLAGYNEQFF. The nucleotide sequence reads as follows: TGTGCCAGCAGCTTCGGACTAGCGGGATACAATGAGCAGTTCTTC.